This T cell receptor beta chain was sequenced in a study of shared clonotypes between healthy human individuals. The CDR3 contains 15 residues. The V gene's germline CDR1 is SEHNR and CDR2 FQNEAQ (reference sequence). V lost 3 bases, J lost 2 bases, and 4 bases stayed unmatched. Clones were read by immunoSEQ multiplex PCR, and TCRdb kept only the in-frame ones, dropping some. The top ten clones hold around 2% of a sample with approximately 700,000 clones, roughly 72% of them seen once. Sequenced: memory CD4+ T cells sorted from blood. Specified subset: CD45RA-negative fraction. This TCR came from a woman aged 30 to 39 in good health. The chain recombines TRBV7-9 with TRBJ1-5, with 7 bases identical to TRBD1. For the CDR3, the DNA is TGTGCCAGCAGCTTGACAGGGAGCGGCAATCAGCCCCAGCATTTT. Encoded protein: CASSLTGSGNQPQHF.